The TCR beta chain under discussion was sequenced for a study of chemoradiotherapy in HPV16-positive cancers. Study in general: Functional T-cell assays on two HPV16-positive patients' cells defined candidate HPV-specific clones and common TCR motifs.

Notes on the study in general: HPV-responsive T-cell expansion during chemoradiotherapy was linked to improved recurrence-free survival in HPV16-positive patients. Non-HPV-specific T cells did not expand in tumors during treatment, whereas candidate HPV-specific clones and E7-related motifs did.

The CDR3 sequence is 15 residues long. Germline V gene sequence: CDR1 LNHDA, CDR2 SQIVND (reference sequence). V was clipped by 7 bases and J by 0 bases, with 15 bases between them. Note on this clone: Its antigen is not identified.

Profiled with immunoSEQ multiplex PCR; TCRdb holds only in-frame clones, not every one. This table has some 11,000 clones, about 68% appearing once. This receptor was taken from a human donor with HPV-associated anogenital cancer. Sample collection was performed from a patient who underwent chemoradiotherapy. The chain recombines TRBV19 with TRBJ1-1; no clear D. This CDR3 reads CASTPPSPVNTEAFF. DNA for the CDR3: TGTGCCAGTACCCCCCCTTCTCCCGTGAACACTGAAGCTTTCTTT.